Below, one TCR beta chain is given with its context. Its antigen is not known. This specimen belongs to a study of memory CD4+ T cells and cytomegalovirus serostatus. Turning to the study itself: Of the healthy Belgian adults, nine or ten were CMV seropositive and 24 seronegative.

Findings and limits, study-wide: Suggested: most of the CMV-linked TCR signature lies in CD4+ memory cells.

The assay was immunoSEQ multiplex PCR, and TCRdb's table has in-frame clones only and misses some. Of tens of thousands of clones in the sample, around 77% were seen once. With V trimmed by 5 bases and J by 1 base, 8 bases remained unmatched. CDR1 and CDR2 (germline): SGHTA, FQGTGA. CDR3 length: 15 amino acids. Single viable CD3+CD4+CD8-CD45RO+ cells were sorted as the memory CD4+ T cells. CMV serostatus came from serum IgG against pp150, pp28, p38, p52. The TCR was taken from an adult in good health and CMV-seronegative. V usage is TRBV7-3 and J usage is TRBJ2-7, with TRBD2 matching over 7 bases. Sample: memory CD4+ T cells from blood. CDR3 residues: CASSQWTRGSYEQYF. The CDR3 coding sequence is TGTGCCAGCAGCCAATGGACTAGAGGGTCCTACGAGCAGTACTTC.